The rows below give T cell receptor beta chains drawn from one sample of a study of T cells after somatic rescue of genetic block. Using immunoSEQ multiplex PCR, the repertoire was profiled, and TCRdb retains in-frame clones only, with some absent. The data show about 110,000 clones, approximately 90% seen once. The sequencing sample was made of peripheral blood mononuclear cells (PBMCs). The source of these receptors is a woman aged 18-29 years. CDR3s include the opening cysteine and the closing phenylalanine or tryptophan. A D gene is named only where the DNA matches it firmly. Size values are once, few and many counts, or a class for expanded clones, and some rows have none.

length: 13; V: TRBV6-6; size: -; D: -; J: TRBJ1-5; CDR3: CASSYHRNQPQHF; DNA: TGTGCCAGCAGTTACCACAGAAATCAGCCCCAGCATTTT
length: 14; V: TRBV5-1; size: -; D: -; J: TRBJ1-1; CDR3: CASSLVGGAAEAFF; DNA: TGCGCCAGCAGCTTGGTTGGGGGGGCTGCTGAAGCTTTCTTT
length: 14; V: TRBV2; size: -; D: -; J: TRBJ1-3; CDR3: CATDNLTHGNTIYF; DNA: TGTGCCACCGATAATTTGACACATGGAAACACCATATATTTT
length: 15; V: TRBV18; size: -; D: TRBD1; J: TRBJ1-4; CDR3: CASSERQGTNEKLFF; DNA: TGTGCCAGCTCAGAAAGACAGGGCACTAATGAAAAACTGTTTTTT
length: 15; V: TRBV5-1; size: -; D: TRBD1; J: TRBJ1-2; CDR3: CASSLGAGGVYGYTF; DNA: TGCGCCAGCAGCTTGGGTGCAGGGGGGGTGTATGGCTACACCTTC
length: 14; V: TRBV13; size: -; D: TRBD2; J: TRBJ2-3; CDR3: CASSRERGADTQYF; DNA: TGTGCCAGCAGCCGCGAGCGGGGGGCAGATACGCAGTATTTT
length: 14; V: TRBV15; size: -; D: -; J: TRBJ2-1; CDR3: CATSRDGGGNEQFF; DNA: TGTGCCACCAGCAGAGATGGCGGAGGCAATGAGCAGTTCTTC
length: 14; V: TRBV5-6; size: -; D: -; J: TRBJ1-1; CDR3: CASRWGTLNTEAFF; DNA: TGTGCCAGCAGGTGGGGCACTCTAAACACTGAAGCTTTCTTT
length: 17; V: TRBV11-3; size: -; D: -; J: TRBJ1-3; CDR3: CASSLRGPRRSGNTIYF; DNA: TGTGCCAGCAGCTTACGTGGACCTAGGCGGTCTGGAAACACCATATATTTT
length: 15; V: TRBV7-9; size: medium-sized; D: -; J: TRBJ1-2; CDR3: CASSLLIGGGYGYTF; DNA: TGTGCCAGCAGCTTACTCATCGGGGGTGGGTATGGCTACACCTTC
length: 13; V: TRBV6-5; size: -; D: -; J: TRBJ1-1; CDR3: CASSYSGIAEAFF; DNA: TGTGCCAGCAGTTACTCAGGGATCGCTGAAGCTTTCTTT
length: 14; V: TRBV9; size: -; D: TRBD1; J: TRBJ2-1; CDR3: CASSFEDRVDEQFF; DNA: TGTGCCAGCAGCTTCGAGGACAGGGTAGATGAGCAGTTCTTC
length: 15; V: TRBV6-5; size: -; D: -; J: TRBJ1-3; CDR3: CASSKDRSSGNTIYF; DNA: TGTGCCAGCAGTAAAGACAGGAGTTCTGGAAACACCATATATTTT
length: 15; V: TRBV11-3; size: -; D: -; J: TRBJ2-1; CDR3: CASSLGVLSYNEQFF; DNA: TGTGCCAGCAGCTTAGGGGTTCTCTCCTACAATGAGCAGTTCTTC
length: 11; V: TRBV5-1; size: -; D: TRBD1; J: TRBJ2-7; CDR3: CASSLGTEQYF; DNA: TGCGCCAGCAGCCTCGGGACAGAACAGTACTTC